Following are 2 T cell receptor beta chains from one sample sequenced in a study of cytomegalovirus exposure and HLA in healthy donors. The PCR employed 60 Vbeta primers together with 13 Jbeta primers. TCRdb keeps only in-frame clones here, not all; method: immunoSEQ multiplex PCR. The table lists 150,000 or so clones, around 79% of them singletons. The source material was PBMCs. These receptor sequences come from a man aged 35 to 55 in good health and CMV-seropositive.

The chain carries TRBV14 and TRBJ2-6; weak D call: TRBD2 (5 bases). V gave up 3 bases and J gave up 2 bases, with 8 bases separating them. The CDR3 runs 15 residues. Germline-derived CDR1 and CDR2 are SGHDN and FVKESK. CDR3 in DNA: TGTGCCAGCAGCCAGTGGGGAGCTGGGGCCAACGTCCTGACTTTC. Its translation is CASSQWGAGANVLTF.

This clone has more than one count but fewer than ten. This sequence joins TRBV2 and TRBJ1-5; D might be TRBD1 (6 bases). Germline CDR1 and CDR2: SNHLY and FYNNEI. The CDR3 consists of 15 residues. With 5 bases removed from V and 3 bases from J, the gap between germline ends came to 14 bases. The CDR3 DNA is TGTGCCAGCAGTACAACAGGGACTAACAATCAGCCCCAGCATTTT. This gives the protein CASSTTGTNNQPQHF.